This entry lists 19 T cell receptor beta chains sequenced from one sample in a study of T cell changes during pregnancy in multiple sclerosis. Profiled with immunoSEQ multiplex PCR; TCRdb holds only in-frame clones, not every one. The data show about 20,000 clones, with roughly 84% seen just once and over 9% held by the top ten. Specimen: CD8+ T cells from peripheral blood mononuclear cells, collected after pregnancy. The receptors originated from a female donor with multiple sclerosis, enrolled in a pregnancy study.

The chain recombines TRBV9 with TRBJ2-1, with D maybe TRBD2 (7 bases). The CDR3 contains 15 residues. Germline V gives CDR1 SGDLS, CDR2 YYNGEE. The V end was cut by 1 base, the J end by 8 bases, with 16 bases between. CDR3 protein: CASSVWRGGRDEQFF. In DNA form, the CDR3 reads TGTGCCAGCAGCGTATGGAGGGGGGGCCGGGATGAGCAGTTCTTC.

The chain employs TRBV27 and TRBJ1-1; perhaps TRBD1 as D (6 bases). Germline CDR1 MNHEY, CDR2 SMNVEV (reference sequence). The CDR3 length is 14 residues. V was trimmed by 6 bases and J by 4 bases, leaving 15 bases between them. The DNA for the CDR3 is TGTGCCAGCAGCCCATCCTTAGGGGGCACTGAAGCTTTCTTT. Translated, it gives CASSPSLGGTEAFF.

V is TRBV28 and J is TRBJ2-7; 11 bases align to TRBD1. J lost 4 bases, V lost 7 bases, and 9 bases had no gene match. The CDR3 contains 15 residues. Germline CDR1 MDHEN, CDR2 SYDVKM. CDR3 DNA: TGTGCCAGCACACTGCCCGGGACAGGGGGGTACGAGCAGTACTTC. This gives the protein CASTLPGTGGYEQYF.

V is TRBV18 and J is TRBJ2-7, with 9 bases aligning to TRBD1. The CDR3 length is 17 residues. V lost 5 bases and J lost 5; bases outside the gene matches: 16. Germline CDR1 and CDR2: KGHSH and LQKENI. This chain's CDR3 is CASSAGGQRTGVDEQYF. In DNA, the CDR3 is TGTGCCAGCTCAGCAGGGGGGCAAAGGACAGGGGTCGACGAGCAGTACTTC.

J is TRBJ2-1 and V is TRBV9, with 13 bases that match TRBD2. J gave up 1 base and V 0 bases, and 4 bases lay outside the gene matches. CDR1 and CDR2 from the germline V gene are SGDLS and YYNGEE. CDR3 length: 18 residues. This CDR3 reads CASSVDLGLAGSYNEQFF. The CDR3 nucleotides read TGTGCCAGCAGCGTAGACCTGGGACTAGCGGGGTCCTACAATGAGCAGTTCTTC.

The rearrangement joins TRBV29-1 to TRBJ2-2; D is unresolved. Trimming cost V 4 bases and J 0 bases, with 12 bases left between them. Germline V gives CDR1 SQVTM, CDR2 ANQGSEA. The CDR3 is made up of 15 amino acids. The CDR3 nucleotides are TGCAGCGTTGGGGCCGGCAGCTCGAACACCGGGGAGCTGTTTTTT. Its translation: CSVGAGSSNTGELFF.

This chain links TRBV5-8 with TRBJ2-5; tentative D call: TRBD2 (6 bases). The V and J ends lost 1 base and 1 base respectively, with 17 bases between them. This CDR3 comprises 17 residues. Germline loops: CDR1 SGHTS, CDR2 YDEGEE. CDR3 bases: TGTGCCAGCAGCTTGCAATACCGGGAGCTCCCCCAAGAGACCCAGTACTTC. It yields the protein CASSLQYRELPQETQYF.

The chain couples TRBV6-6 to TRBJ2-7, with 10 bases identical to TRBD1. Trimming cost V 7 bases and J 3 bases; bases outside gene matches: 6. This CDR3 contains 14 residues. Germline V gene data show CDR1 as MNHNY and CDR2 as SVGAGI (reference sequence). The CDR3 here is CASTGTGENYEQYF. CDR3 DNA: TGTGCCAGCACCGGGACAGGGGAAAACTACGAGCAGTACTTC.

The CDR3 nucleotides read TGTGCCAGCAGCCTGCGGGGGGTAACAGATACGCAGTATTTT. Translated, it gives CASSLRGVTDTQYF. This rearrangement joins TRBV11-3 to TRBJ2-3; TRBD2 matches at 8 bases. Losses at the gene ends were 5 bases for V and 3 bases for J; bases not matched to a gene: 4. CDR1 and CDR2 from the germline V gene are SGHNT and YENEEA. The CDR3 consists of 14 residues.

This chain joins TRBV2 and TRBJ1-1; D perhaps matches TRBD1 (6 bases). V lost 5 bases and J 8 bases, leaving 15 bases between the germline ends. This CDR3 region has 13 residues. Germline CDR1 reads SNHLY; CDR2 reads FYNNEI. The CDR3 here is CASSLSWTEEAFF. The CDR3 DNA is TGTGCCAGCAGTCTGTCTTGGACAGAAGAAGCTTTCTTT.

The chain combines TRBV11-2 with TRBJ2-7, with 8 bases fitting TRBD2. This CDR3 comprises 15 residues. The ends lost 5 bases at V and 2 bases at J; junction bases unmatched: 8. Looked up from germline, CDR1 is SGHAT and CDR2 is FQNNGV. The chain's CDR3 is CASSQAGLVTYEQYF. In DNA, the CDR3 is TGTGCCAGCAGCCAGGCGGGACTAGTTACCTACGAGCAGTACTTC.

The chain carries TRBV7-6 and TRBJ1-5, with 8 bases matching TRBD1. Germline assignment: CDR1 SGHVS and CDR2 FNYEAQ. This CDR3 region has 16 residues. J gave up 0 bases and V 5 bases, and 6 bases lay outside the gene matches. The DNA for the CDR3 is TGTGCCAGCAGCCTGGGACAGGCGTCTAGCAATCAGCCCCAGCATTTT. Its protein product is CASSLGQASSNQPQHF.

The V call is TRBV28, the J call TRBJ1-1, with TRBD1 matching 10 bases. J was trimmed by 0 bases and V by 2 bases; bases with no gene match: 3. Germline V lookup: CDR1 MDHEN, CDR2 SYDVKM. The CDR3 length is 16 residues. The CDR3 DNA reads as TGTGCCAGCAGTTTAGGGACAGGGGTATTGAACACTGAAGCTTTCTTT. Encoded protein: CASSLGTGVLNTEAFF.

The V call is TRBV29-1, the J call TRBJ2-7; 11 bases line up with TRBD2. The germline gives CDR1 SQVTM, CDR2 ANQGSEA. V was clipped by 7 bases and J by 6 bases; unmatched bases: 5. The CDR3 runs 12 residues. CDR3: CSALGTSGEQYF. DNA of the CDR3: TGCAGCGCCCTAGGGACTAGCGGCGAGCAGTACTTC.

The chain recombines TRBV6-1 with TRBJ2-3; the D gene is possibly TRBD2 (6 bases). Germline V gives CDR1 MNHNS, CDR2 SASEGT. V was pared by 6 bases and J by 0 bases, with 13 bases between. CDR3 size: 15 residues. CDR3 region: CASRAGPLSTDTQYF. The CDR3 DNA follows: TGTGCCAGCAGGGCGGGACCGCTGAGCACAGATACGCAGTATTTT.

The chain combines TRBV15 with TRBJ2-1; 8 nucleotides align to TRBD2. Germline V CDR1 and CDR2: LNHNV, YYDKDF (reference sequence). The ends lost 0 bases at V and 8 bases at J; junction bases unmatched: 9. The CDR3 runs to 16 residues. CDR3 DNA sequence: TGTGCCACCAGCAGAGATAGAGAGGGACTAGGGGATGAGCAGTTCTTC. It is translated as CATSRDREGLGDEQFF.

The chain joins TRBV7-9 to TRBJ2-7; D gene ambiguous. There are 12 residues in the CDR3. Looked up from germline, CDR1 is SEHNR and CDR2 is FQNEAQ (reference sequence). Trimming removed 4 bases at V and 4 bases at J, with 8 bases between. The DNA for the CDR3 is TGTGCCAGCAGCTCCCCCGTTTACGAGCAGTACTTC. It specifies CASSSPVYEQYF.

This rearrangement joins TRBV27 to TRBJ1-4; no clear D gene. In germline, CDR1 is MNHEY, CDR2 SMNVEV (reference sequence). The CDR3 has 14 amino acids. Trimming left V 6 bases short and J 0 bases short, with 8 bases between. CDR3 sequence: CASSQLTTNEKLFF. As DNA, the CDR3 is TGTGCCAGCAGCCAGTTGACAACTAATGAAAAACTGTTTTTT.

This clone came up a few times. The CDR3 reads CASSLGSNEQYF. CDR3 nucleotide sequence: TGTGCCAGCAGCTTAGGCAGTAACGAGCAGTACTTC. The chain uses TRBV7-9 and TRBJ2-7; D unresolved. Germline CDR1 and CDR2: SEHNR and FQNEAQ (reference sequence). CDR3 length: 12 residues. Trimming stripped 1 base from V and 5 bases from J, with 6 bases between.